The 23 T cell receptor beta chains reported below all come from one sample, sequenced in a study of shared clonotypes between healthy human individuals. Assay: immunoSEQ multiplex PCR; the TCRdb copy retains only in-frame clones and omits some. The data hold around 990,000 clones, with 60% to 80% observed a single time. The specimen was memory CD4+ T cells from PBMCs. The subset denotes: CD45RA-negative fraction. Receptors were obtained from a man between 18 and 35 years old in good health. Some clones in this sample may be carry-over from other donors' samples.

The chain is built from TRBV7-3 and TRBJ2-2, with D possibly being TRBD2 (5 bases). Trimming cost V 6 bases and J 5 bases, with 13 bases left between them. CDR3 length: 14 amino acids. From germline, CDR1 is SGHTA and CDR2 FQGTGA. The DNA for the CDR3 is TGTGCCAGCAGGGACTCCCAGAGGACCGGGGAGCTGTTTTTT. It specifies CASRDSQRTGELFF.

This clone was recorded only once. This CDR3 reads CASISGGEGQPQHF. Here the CDR3 DNA reads TGTGCCAGCATAAGCGGGGGGGAGGGCCAGCCCCAGCATTTT. This chain uses TRBV28 with TRBJ1-5, with a weak D call TRBD1 (5 bases). Trimming stripped 7 bases from V and 7 bases from J, with 17 bases between. In germline, CDR1 is MDHEN, CDR2 SYDVKM. The CDR3 extends over 14 amino acids.

The V call is TRBV28, the J call TRBJ2-2; D is unresolved. V was pared by 1 base and J by 7 bases, with 10 bases between. This CDR3 region has 14 residues. Per germline, CDR1 MDHEN and CDR2 SYDVKM. The DNA for the CDR3 is TGTGCCAGCAGTTTATCGACTTGGAACGGGGAGCTGTTTTTT. This translates into CASSLSTWNGELFF.

This chain uses TRBV4-2 with TRBJ1-4; weak D call: TRBD1 (5 bases). The CDR3 totals 15 residues. Germline V gene sequence: CDR1 LGHNA, CDR2 YNFKEQ. Deletions cut 4 bases from V and 6 bases from J, with 15 bases between. CDR3 DNA: TGTGCCAGCAGCCGAGGGGATGACCAAGATGAAAAACTGTTTTTT. Protein product: CASSRGDDQDEKLFF.

The rearrangement links TRBV10-2 to TRBJ2-7, with 9 bases aligning to TRBD1. The germline V gene encodes CDR1 WSHSY and CDR2 SAAADI. V gave up 6 bases and J gave up 0 bases; unmatched junction bases: 0. The CDR3 is made up of 13 amino acids. The CDR3 reads CASRDRGSYEQYF. CDR3 nucleotides: TGCGCCAGCAGGGACAGGGGCTCCTACGAGCAGTACTTC.

CDR3 residues: CASSLSSLYEQYF. For the CDR3, the DNA is TGTGCCAGCAGCTTAAGTTCCCTCTACGAGCAGTACTTC. The chain couples TRBV11-2 to TRBJ2-7; D is unresolved. The CDR3 is 13 residues long. CDR1 SGHAT and CDR2 FQNNGV come from the germline V gene. V lost 2 bases, J lost 3 bases, and 8 bases lay in between. The complete variable domain, with remaining parts taken from reference TRBV11-2 and TRBJ2-7, reads EAGVAQSPRYKIIEKRQSVAFWCNPISGHATLYWYQQILGQGPKLLIQFQNNGVVDDSQLPKDRFSAERLKGVDSTLKIQPAKLEDSAVYLCASSLSSLYEQYFGPGTRLTVT.

On this clone: This sequence may be a read error, since a much larger clone differs from it by one base. The same CDR3 is also encoded by other DNA sequences in this sample. This chain links TRBV29-1 with TRBJ1-2; unclear D gene. CDR3 length equals 12 residues. The V gene's germline CDR1 is SQVTM and CDR2 ANQGSEA. CDR3 protein: CSGVSTNYGYTF. The CDR3 bases are TGCAGTGGTGTCAGTACTAACTATGGCTACACCTTC.

V gene TRBV6-1 combines with J gene TRBJ2-7, with 8 nucleotides matching TRBD1. Trimming at V came to 5 bases and at J to 0 bases, leaving 6 bases not matched to a gene. CDR1 and CDR2 (germline): MNHNS, SASEGT. The CDR3 loop spans 15 amino acids. In DNA, the CDR3 is TGTGCCAGCAGTCGGTCCGGGACAGGCTCCTACGAGCAGTACTTC. Translating it yields CASSRSGTGSYEQYF.

In its sample, this clone was seen once. The chain uses TRBV27 and TRBJ2-7; D call uncertain. V gave up 5 bases and J gave up 4 bases, with 9 bases separating them. There are 12 residues in the CDR3. Germline V gives CDR1 MNHEY, CDR2 SMNVEV (reference sequence). Here the CDR3 reads CASSPPSYEQYF. Here the CDR3 DNA reads TGTGCCAGCAGTCCGCCCTCGTACGAGCAGTACTTC.

The chain links TRBV4-1 to TRBJ2-2; D remains unclear. CDR3 length: 16 residues. V was pared by 1 base and J by 6 bases, with 15 bases between. Germline V gives CDR1 MGHRA, CDR2 YSYEKL. In DNA form, the CDR3 reads TGCGCCAGCAGCCAAGGGTTCGACACCATTTCCGGGGAGCTGTTTTTT. It encodes CASSQGFDTISGELFF.

With respect to this clone: This sample includes further DNA sequences coding for the same CDR3. The chain joins TRBV11-3 to TRBJ2-3, with D maybe TRBD2 (5 bases). The CDR3 runs to 14 residues. V was clipped by 1 base and J by 3 bases, with 8 bases between them. Germline V gene data show CDR1 as SGHNT and CDR2 as YENEEA. The CDR3: CASSLGRGTDTQYF. The CDR3 nucleotides are TGTGCCAGCAGCTTAGGCAGAGGGACAGATACGCAGTATTTT.

The chain uses TRBV7-9 and TRBJ2-7; D assignment may be TRBD1 or TRBD2 (5 bases each). Germline loops: CDR1 SEHNR, CDR2 FQNEAQ (reference sequence). V was shortened by 0 bases and J by 6 bases, with 12 bases between the two germline ends. CDR3 length equals 14 residues. CDR3 loop: CASSLAVGAGEQYF. CDR3 bases: TGTGCCAGCAGCTTAGCGGTTGGGGCGGGCGAGCAGTACTTC.

The chain recombines TRBV5-4 with TRBJ2-1; 7 bases are a match to TRBD2. Per germline, CDR1 SGHNT and CDR2 YYREEE (reference sequence). V was pared by 4 bases and J by 3 bases, with 10 bases of the junction left unmatched. This CDR3 spans 16 amino acids. In DNA form, the CDR3 reads TGTGCCAGCAGCCTAGGCGCGGGAGCGCGCTACAATGAGCAGTTCTTC. Protein product: CASSLGAGARYNEQFF.

The J gene is TRBJ2-3, the V gene TRBV15; 7 bases match TRBD2. Losses at the gene ends were 7 bases for V and 4 bases for J; bases not matched to a gene: 8. This CDR3 is built from 14 residues. Per the germline V gene, CDR1 is LNHNV and CDR2 is YYDKDF (reference sequence). The CDR3 here is CATTIAGGPDTQYF. DNA of the CDR3: TGTGCCACCACTATAGCGGGCGGGCCAGATACGCAGTATTTT.

V usage is TRBV29-1 and J usage is TRBJ2-7, with D tentatively TRBD1 (6 bases). The CDR3 is 13 residues long. Trimming stripped 3 bases from V and 4 bases from J, with 13 bases between. The germline CDR1 and CDR2 sequences are SQVTM and ANQGSEA. CDR3 nucleotide sequence: TGCAGCGTTGAGTTGGGACATAGGTACGAGCAGTACTTC. Translated: CSVELGHRYEQYF.

V usage is TRBV6-1 and J usage is TRBJ1-5; 7 positions match TRBD1. Germline loops: CDR1 MNHNS, CDR2 SASEGT. This CDR3 has 13 residues. The trim removed 5 bases at V and 7 bases at J, leaving 5 bases unmatched. The CDR3: CASSFRGEQPQHF. CDR3 in DNA: TGTGCCAGCAGTTTCAGGGGGGAGCAGCCCCAGCATTTT.

The gene calls are TRBV5-1 and TRBJ1-4; 9 bases map to TRBD1. Germline-derived CDR1 and CDR2 are SGHRS and YFSETQ. Losses at the gene ends were 6 bases for V and 5 bases for J; bases not matched to a gene: 2. The CDR3 is made up of 13 amino acids. This CDR3 is CASTGTGNEKLFF. The CDR3 bases are TGCGCCAGCACCGGGACAGGGAATGAAAAACTGTTTTTT.

Only one count was recorded for this clone. The rearrangement uses TRBV6-1 and TRBJ2-7; 7 bases are a match to TRBD2. The germline gives CDR1 MNHNS, CDR2 SASEGT. The junction had 10 bases not matched to a gene; V was cut back by 11 bases and J by 0 bases. The CDR3 is 14 residues long. CDR3 sequence reads: CAVREGANSYEQYF. CDR3 bases: TGTGCCGTCAGGGAGGGAGCGAACTCCTACGAGCAGTACTTC.

The rearrangement links TRBV7-2 to TRBJ2-7; possible D gene TRBD1, 6 bases. V dropped 5 bases and J dropped 7 bases, with 21 bases sitting between them. This CDR3 region has 15 residues. Germline V gene data show CDR1 as SGHTA and CDR2 as FQGNSA. CDR3 in amino acids: CASSPPPGQGSEQYF. CDR3 nucleotide sequence: TGTGCCAGCAGCCCCCCCCCGGGCCAGGGGAGTGAGCAGTACTTC. Supplemented by reference TRBV7-2 and TRBJ2-7, the full variable domain reads GAGVSQSPSNKVTEKGKDVELRCDPISGHTALYWYRQSLGQGLEFLIYFQGNSAPDKSGLPSDRFSAERTGGSVSTLTIQRTQQEDSAVYLCASSPPPGQGSEQYFGPGTRLTVT.

The genes are TRBV7-9 and TRBJ2-3, with 8 bases matching TRBD1. The CDR3 consists of 16 residues. Germline values: CDR1 SEHNR, CDR2 FQNEAQ (reference sequence). V shed 4 bases and J 3 bases; nucleotides not matched to a gene: 9. CDR3 sequence reads: CASSSPRQGATDTQYF. For the CDR3, the DNA is TGTGCCAGCAGCTCACCGCGGCAGGGGGCAACAGATACGCAGTATTTT.

The V gene is TRBV29-1, the J gene TRBJ2-1; either TRBD1 or TRBD2 may supply D (5 bases each). Trimming took off 4 bases at V and 7 bases at J, with 11 bases between the two ends. Germline CDR1 and CDR2: SQVTM and ANQGSEA. The CDR3 has 12 residues. CDR3 in amino acids: CSVVWGKNEQFF. DNA for the CDR3: TGCAGCGTTGTTTGGGGGAAGAATGAGCAGTTCTTC.

The genes are TRBV7-3 and TRBJ2-2, with D possibly TRBD2 on 6 matching bases. The germline V and J ends were trimmed by 1 base and 5 bases, with 8 bases remaining between them. Germline V gene sequence: CDR1 SGHTA, CDR2 FQGTGA. The CDR3 runs 14 residues. CDR3 in DNA: TGTGCCAGCAGCTTAATGGCGGGGACCGGGGAGCTGTTTTTT. Protein product: CASSLMAGTGELFF.

J is TRBJ2-2 and V is TRBV4-2; 7 bases line up with TRBD2. The trim removed 1 base at V and 1 base at J, leaving 9 bases unmatched. The length of the CDR3 is 18 residues. The germline gives CDR1 LGHNA, CDR2 YNFKEQ. The CDR3 DNA follows: TGTGCCAGCAGCCAAGTTAGTGGGAGGGACGTGAACACCGGGGAGCTGTTTTTT. Its protein product is CASSQVSGRDVNTGELFF.